This T cell receptor beta chain was captured in a study of blood T cell repertoires in COVID-19. In the study overall: Whether acute or convalescent, the COVID-19 samples came from the United States, Italy and Spain. In each case, the material was cDNA or gDNA derived from T cells, B-cell-depleted T cells, or PBMCs.

Germline CDR1 and CDR2: MNHEY and SVGAGI. CDR3 length: 15 residues. V was trimmed by 0 bases and J by 5 bases, leaving 13 bases between them. Assay used: immunoSEQ multiplex PCR; TCRdb lists only in-frame clones, some missing. The table has hundreds of thousands of clones, around 87% seen once. The receptor's source is a woman between 45 and 60 years old who had recovered from COVID-19. The J gene is TRBJ2-5, the V gene TRBV6-5; D possibly corresponds to TRBD2 (6 bases). Sample: PBMCs or T cells enriched from blood (not recorded which). In DNA form, the CDR3 reads TGTGCCAGCAGTTACTCTGGCGGGATAGGGGAGACCCAGTACTTC. The encoded protein is CASSYSGGIGETQYF.